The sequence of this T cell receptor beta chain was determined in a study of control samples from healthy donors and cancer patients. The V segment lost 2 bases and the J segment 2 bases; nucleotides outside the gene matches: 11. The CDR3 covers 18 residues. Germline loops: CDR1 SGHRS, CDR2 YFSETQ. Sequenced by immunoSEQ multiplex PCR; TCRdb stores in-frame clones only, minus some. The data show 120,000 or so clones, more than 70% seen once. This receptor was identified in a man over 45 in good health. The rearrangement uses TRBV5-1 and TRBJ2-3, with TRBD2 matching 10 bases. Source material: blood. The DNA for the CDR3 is TGCGCCAGCAGCTTACCGACCGGGACTAGCGCGTCCACAGATACGCAGTATTTT. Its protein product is CASSLPTGTSASTDTQYF.